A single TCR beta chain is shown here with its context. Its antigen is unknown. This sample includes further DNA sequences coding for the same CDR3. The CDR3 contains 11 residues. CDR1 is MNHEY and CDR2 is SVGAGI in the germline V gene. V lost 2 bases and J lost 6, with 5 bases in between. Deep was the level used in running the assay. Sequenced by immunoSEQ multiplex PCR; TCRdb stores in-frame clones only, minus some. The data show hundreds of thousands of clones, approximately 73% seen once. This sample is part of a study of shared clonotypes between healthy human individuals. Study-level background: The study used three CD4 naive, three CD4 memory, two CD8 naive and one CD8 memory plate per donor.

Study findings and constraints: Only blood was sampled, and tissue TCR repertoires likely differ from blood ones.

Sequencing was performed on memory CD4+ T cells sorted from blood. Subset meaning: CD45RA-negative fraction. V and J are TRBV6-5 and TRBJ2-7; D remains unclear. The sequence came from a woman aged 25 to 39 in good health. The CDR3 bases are TGTGCCAGCAGTTACCGTGGCGAGCAGTACTTC. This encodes CASSYRGEQYF.